The 17 T cell receptor beta chains presented below share a single source sample, sequenced in a study of blood T cell repertoires in COVID-19. Here immunoSEQ multiplex PCR was the method, and the copy in TCRdb shows in-frame clones only, minus some. The sample contains 200,000 or so clones, more than 80% of which appear only once. Sequencing was done on a sample of peripheral blood. The receptor source for this set is a woman of 80 years or more with COVID-19, enrolled during active disease.

The chain uses TRBV5-1 and TRBJ1-1; a weak D match, TRBD1 (6 bases). Germline values: CDR1 SGHRS, CDR2 YFSETQ. Trimming shortened V by 0 bases and J by 4 bases, and 28 bases separated the two germline ends. The CDR3 length is 20 residues. DNA of the CDR3: TGCGCCAGCAGCTTGGATGGCAGGGTACTAGGGACAACGAAGGCCACTGAAGCTTTCTTT. Protein sequence: CASSLDGRVLGTTKATEAFF.

This clone was found a few times. The chain uses TRBV24-1 and TRBJ2-1, with 14 bases fitting TRBD2. This CDR3 contains 16 residues. After removal of 2 bases from V and 5 bases from J, the junction contained 1 base not matched to a gene. Germline CDR1 is KGHDR and CDR2 is SFDVKD. CDR3 in DNA: TGTGCCACCAGTGATTCGACTAGCGGGGGGGACAATGAGCAGTTCTTC. Translated: CATSDSTSGGDNEQFF.

The gene calls are TRBV20-1 and TRBJ1-5; TRBD1 matches at 10 bases. Germline V gene lookup returns CDR1 DFQATT and CDR2 SNEGSKA (reference sequence). V gave up 3 bases and J gave up 12 bases; unmatched junction bases: 14. The CDR3 length is 15 residues. The CDR3 sequence is CSASSPGQGSPLQHF. The CDR3 DNA reads as TGCAGTGCTAGTAGCCCGGGACAGGGGTCCCCCCTCCAGCATTTT.

The chain has TRBV9 and TRBJ2-6; 7 bases are shared with TRBD1. The CDR3 is 15 residues long. The germline CDR1 and CDR2 sequences are SGDLS and YYNGEE. Trimming cost V 2 bases and J 1 base; bases outside gene matches: 0. CDR3 protein: CASSVTGSGANVLTF. The CDR3 coding sequence is TGTGCCAGCAGCGTGACAGGGTCTGGGGCCAACGTCCTGACTTTC.

J is TRBJ1-4 and V is TRBV4-1; 10 bases map to TRBD1. Looked up from germline, CDR1 is MGHRA and CDR2 is YSYEKL. The J segment lost 1 base and the V segment lost 4 bases, leaving 3 bases of the junction unmatched. The CDR3 covers 16 residues. The CDR3 here is CASSRRDRGTNEKLFF. CDR3 DNA sequence: TGCGCCAGCAGCCGACGGGACAGGGGAACTAATGAAAAACTGTTTTTT.

The chain joins TRBV27 to TRBJ1-6; possibly TRBD1 for D (6 bases). CDR3 length: 15 residues. Germline CDR1 and CDR2: MNHEY and SMNVEV (reference sequence). With 5 bases removed from V and 5 bases from J, the gap between germline ends came to 13 bases. The CDR3 is CASSPQTGHNSPLHF. The DNA for the CDR3 is TGTGCCAGCAGTCCTCAGACAGGCCATAATTCACCCCTCCACTTT.

The chain employs TRBV29-1 and TRBJ1-2; 8 bases agree with TRBD1. The germline CDR1 and CDR2 sequences are SQVTM and ANQGSEA. The J segment lost 7 bases and the V segment lost 3 bases, leaving 7 bases of the junction unmatched. The CDR3 spans 13 residues. The CDR3 spells CSVETLTGGGYTF. CDR3 coding DNA: TGCAGCGTTGAGACCTTAACAGGGGGTGGCTACACCTTC.

This sequence joins TRBV6-5 and TRBJ1-2; D gene uncertain. From germline, CDR1 is MNHEY and CDR2 SVGAGI. The CDR3 covers 15 residues. The V gene lost 6 bases and the J gene lost 4 bases, with 18 bases spanning the gap. CDR3: CASSGGTYNLYGYTF. The CDR3 DNA follows: TGTGCCAGCAGCGGAGGAACTTACAACCTCTATGGCTACACCTTC.

V and J are TRBV28 and TRBJ1-5; D uncertain. Per germline, CDR1 MDHEN and CDR2 SYDVKM. The CDR3 has 16 amino acids. V lost 4 bases and J lost 0, with 13 bases in between. The CDR3 DNA reads TGTGCCAGCAGTTCGCCCCAGGACTATAGCAATCAGCCCCAGCATTTT. Amino acids: CASSSPQDYSNQPQHF. Based on the CDR3 plus reference TRBV28 and TRBJ1-5, the full variable domain is DVKVTQSSRYLVKRTGEKVFLECVQDMDHENMFWYRQDPGLGLRLIYFSYDVKMKEKGDIPEGYSVSREKKERFSLILESASTNQTSMYLCASSSPQDYSNQPQHFGDGTRLSIL.

In this sample, this clone turned up once. The chain joins TRBV11-3 to TRBJ2-1; 7 bases line up with TRBD1. V dropped 2 bases and J dropped 4; count of bases not matched to a gene: 5. Germline loops: CDR1 SGHNT, CDR2 YENEEA. The CDR3 loop spans 15 amino acids. The DNA of the CDR3 is TGTGCCAGCAGCTTACACAGGGGCTTTTACAATGAGCAGTTCTTC. Translated: CASSLHRGFYNEQFF. Variable domain in full (rest from reference TRBV11-3 and TRBJ2-1): EAGVVQSPRYKIIEKKQPVAFWCNPISGHNTLYWYLQNLGQGPELLIRYENEEAVDDSQLPKDRFSAERLKGVDSTLKIQPAELGDSAVYLCASSLHRGFYNEQFFGPGTRLTVL.

The chain is built from TRBV10-3 and TRBJ1-1, with 7 bases matching TRBD1. The germline V gene encodes CDR1 ENHRY and CDR2 SYGVKD. The CDR3 has 15 residues. The junction had 9 bases not matched to a gene; V was cut back by 4 bases and J by 4 bases. The CDR3 DNA is TGTGCCATCAGTGCGGCAGGGGGTGATGGCACTGAAGCTTTCTTT. It encodes CAISAAGGDGTEAFF.

The genes are TRBV23-1 and TRBJ2-3; the match to TRBD2 covers 7 bases. TRBV23-1 is marked as an open reading frame, function uncertain. This CDR3 is built from 16 residues. Trimming took 6 bases from V and 4 from J; bases not matched to a gene: 13. The DNA of the CDR3 is TGCGCCAGCAGCCGGCCGGGGGGAAGCGACGCAGATACGCAGTATTTT. Translation gives CASSRPGGSDADTQYF.

J is TRBJ2-2 and V is TRBV6-2 or TRBV6-3; tentatively, D is TRBD1 (7 bases). CDR3 length: 17 amino acids. CDR1 is MNHEY, CDR2 SVGEGT, per germline. The V end was cut by 4 bases, the J end by 0 bases, with 15 bases between. CDR3 nucleotides: TGTGCCAGCAGTTCAGGGGGGTGGGGCTCGAACACCGGGGAGCTGTTTTTT. It is translated as CASSSGGWGSNTGELFF.

The gene calls are TRBV6-1 and TRBJ2-7; TRBD2 might be the D (7 bases). This CDR3 contains 15 residues. The germline V gene encodes CDR1 MNHNS and CDR2 SASEGT. Trimming cost V 2 bases and J 2 bases, with 13 bases left between them. The CDR3 protein is CASSEWGGATYEQYF. Written as DNA, the CDR3 is TGTGCCAGCAGTGAATGGGGGGGGGCTACCTACGAGCAGTACTTC.

This chain joins TRBV29-1 and TRBJ2-7; 7 nucleotides match TRBD2. Germline V lookup: CDR1 SQVTM, CDR2 ANQGSEA. The length of the CDR3 is 14 residues. V was clipped by 3 bases and J by 2 bases; unmatched bases: 7. The CDR3 region is CSVDGGFTPYEQYF. The CDR3 coding sequence is TGCAGCGTTGACGGGGGGTTCACCCCCTACGAGCAGTACTTC.

CDR3: CSASGEVYGYTF. CDR3 coding DNA: TGCAGTGCTAGTGGAGAGGTCTATGGCTACACCTTC. The chain recombines TRBV20-1 with TRBJ1-2, with D hard to call. CDR3 size: 12 residues. V lost 3 bases, J lost 4 bases, and 9 bases lay in between. Germline V CDR1 and CDR2: DFQATT, SNEGSKA (reference sequence).

This clone was picked up a small number of times. This sequence joins TRBV9 and TRBJ1-2, with 7 bases identical to TRBD1. The J segment lost 8 bases and the V segment lost 1 base, leaving 2 bases of the junction unmatched. Looked up from germline, CDR1 is SGDLS and CDR2 is YYNGEE. This CDR3 has 12 amino acids. Here the CDR3 DNA reads TGTGCCAGCAGCGTAACAGGGGAAGGCTACACCTTC. It encodes CASSVTGEGYTF.